This T cell receptor beta chain was sequenced during a study of control samples from healthy donors and cancer patients. The germline V gene encodes CDR1 SNHLY and CDR2 FYNNEI. J lost 6 bases, V lost 7 bases, and 13 bases had no gene match. This CDR3 comprises 15 residues. Profiling relied on immunoSEQ multiplex PCR, and the TCRdb table lists in-frame clones only, not all of them. The sample records roughly 98,000 clones, over 90% being singletons. Only one count was recorded for this clone. The sequence was obtained from a man younger than 35 in good health. The V gene is TRBV2, the J gene TRBJ2-3; TRBD1 aligns across 7 bases. Sequenced: blood. The CDR3 DNA reads as TGTGCCAGCAATGAGGGGGCCAGACCATTGGATACGCAGTATTTT. It encodes CASNEGARPLDTQYF.